The sample holds a few counts of the clone carrying this T cell receptor beta chain. These data come from a study of response to subunit inactivated influenza vaccine. Each CDR3 protein is one row after TCRdb ran MiXCR on the RT-PCR reads. The profile shows roughly 520,000 distinct CDR3 sequences, roughly 23% of them singletons. V shed 5 bases, J shed 3 bases, and the junction held 13 bases outside the gene matches. The length of the CDR3 is 17 residues. Germline CDR1 is ENHRY and CDR2 is SYGVKD. The sample was CD4+ T cells sorted from PBMCs, taken roughly 5 days after vaccination. The chain combines TRBV10-3 with TRBJ1-1, with 9 bases that match TRBD1. This receptor was taken from a man aged 45-65 years who received an inactivated influenza vaccine. The CDR3 spells CAISPGTGGFVDTEAFF. The CDR3 DNA follows: TGTGCCATCAGTCCCGGAACAGGGGGCTTTGTGGACACTGAAGCTTTCTTT.